These 24 T cell receptor beta chains came from one sample sequenced in a study of blood T cells in healthy people across ages. Alongside a J-beta primer mix, a sample-barcoded 5' primer served in a second PCR lasting about 7 to 11 cycles. MiXCR, run by TCRdb on the 5' RACE reads, gives a single entry per CDR3 protein. The sample has 650,000 to 1,000,000 distinct CDR3 sequences, 35% to 60% seen once; the top ten hold less than 20%. Sample: blood. The receptor source for this set is a man older than 75 in good health.

CDR3 sequence: CASSPALAGEFEKLFF. CDR3 nucleotides: TGTGCCAGCAGTCCCGCCCTCGCAGGGGAGTTCGAAAAACTGTTTTTT. The chain couples TRBV28 to TRBJ1-4; the D gene is possibly TRBD1 (6 bases). V shed 5 bases and J shed 8 bases, with 21 bases lying between them. Looked up from germline, CDR1 is MDHEN and CDR2 is SYDVKM. CDR3 length: 16 residues.

The CDR3 is CASSQGGTGIYNEQFF. The CDR3, as DNA: TGTGCCAGCAGCCAAGGTGGGACGGGGATTTACAATGAGCAGTTCTTC. The chain combines TRBV3-1 with TRBJ2-1, with D perhaps matching TRBD1 or TRBD2 (5 bases each). Germline-derived CDR1 and CDR2 are LGHDT and YNNKEL (reference sequence). The CDR3 consists of 16 residues. V dropped 1 base and J dropped 4 bases, with 14 bases sitting between them.

This clonotype occurred many times. The chain is built from TRBV2 and TRBJ1-4, with D uncertain. The CDR3 consists of 15 residues. V lost 6 bases, J lost 0 bases, and 11 bases lay in between. Germline values: CDR1 SNHLY, CDR2 FYNNEI. Here the CDR3 reads CASRDWVATNEKLFF. As DNA, the CDR3 is TGTGCCAGCAGGGACTGGGTAGCAACTAATGAAAAACTGTTTTTT.

This clonotype was found a few times. The rearrangement links TRBV11-2 to TRBJ2-1, with 8 bases lining up with TRBD2. The CDR3 extends over 13 amino acids. The junction had 4 bases not matched to a gene; V was cut back by 4 bases and J by 8 bases. CDR1 and CDR2 (germline): SGHAT, FQNNGV. CDR3 residues: CASSSGLAHEQFF. In nucleotides, the CDR3 is TGTGCCAGCAGCTCCGGACTAGCCCATGAGCAGTTCTTC.

This clonotype was observed a few times. CDR3 coding DNA: TGTGCCAGCAGTCACCGGGACAGGGGAAGTGGCTACACCTTC. This translates into CASSHRDRGSGYTF. The J gene is TRBJ1-2, the V gene TRBV27, with TRBD1 matching 10 bases. Germline CDR1 reads MNHEY; CDR2 reads SMNVEV (reference sequence). This CDR3 spans 14 amino acids. V shed 5 bases, J shed 7 bases, and the junction held 7 bases outside the gene matches.

The J gene is TRBJ2-1, the V gene TRBV10-3; D is possibly TRBD1 (6 bases). Germline V gives CDR1 ENHRY, CDR2 SYGVKD. Trimming cost V 3 bases and J 9 bases, with 9 bases left between them. The CDR3 totals 12 residues. The CDR3 region is CAISESGAEQFF. The CDR3 coding sequence is TGTGCCATCAGTGAATCAGGGGCTGAGCAGTTCTTC.

The V gene is TRBV12-3 or TRBV12-4, the J gene TRBJ1-5; a possible D gene is TRBD1 (6 bases). The CDR3 covers 15 residues. Trimming removed 6 bases at V and 1 base at J, with 13 bases between. The CDR3 here is CASSQGGSSNQPQHF. The CDR3 DNA reads as TGTGCCAGCAGCCAAGGGGGGTCCAGCAATCAGCCCCAGCATTTT.

This clonotype was seen a few times. The chain uses TRBV20-1 and TRBJ1-1, with D maybe TRBD1 (5 bases). Looked up from germline, CDR1 is DFQATT and CDR2 is SNEGSKA (reference sequence). CDR3 size: 14 residues. The V and J ends lost 1 base and 1 base respectively, with 10 bases between them. CDR3 nucleotides: TGCAGTGCTAGAGTCCAGGGAAGGAACACTGAAGCTTTCTTT. It is translated as CSARVQGRNTEAFF.

The chain recombines TRBV5-1 with TRBJ2-7, with 7 bases aligning to TRBD1. The J call is doubtful: the DNA matches TRBJ2-5 better. The CDR3 contains 14 residues. Germline V gene lookup returns CDR1 SGHRS and CDR2 YFSETQ. CDR3 sequence (DNA): TGCGCCAGCAGCTTGGAACAGGGGCGGGTGACCCAGTACTTC. Amino acid sequence: CASSLEQGRVTQYF.

The chain couples TRBV9 to TRBJ2-1; 10 positions match TRBD1. After removal of 4 bases from V and 8 bases from J, the junction contained 9 bases not matched to a gene. Germline CDR1 is SGDLS and CDR2 is YYNGEE. CDR3 length equals 15 residues. The CDR3 coding sequence is TGTGCCAGCAGCTTCCGGGACAGGGGTCGGGATGAGCAGTTCTTC. Translation: CASSFRDRGRDEQFF. The whole variable domain, filled in from reference TRBV9 and TRBJ2-1, reads DSGVTQTPKHLITATGQRVTLRCSPRSGDLSVYWYQQSLDQGLQFLIQYYNGEERAKGNILERFSAQQFPDLHSELNLSSLELGDSALYFCASSFRDRGRDEQFFGPGTRLTVL.

The rearrangement links TRBV12-3 or TRBV12-4 to TRBJ2-7; 7 nucleotides line up with TRBD1. This CDR3 is 15 amino acids long. With V trimmed by 7 bases and J by 4 bases, 13 bases remained unmatched. The CDR3 nucleotides read TGTGCCAGCACTCCCAGGGGGAAAGGTATTTACGAGCAGTACTTC. Its protein is CASTPRGKGIYEQYF.

The chain combines TRBV12-3 or TRBV12-4 with TRBJ1-2; no definite D call. The V gene lost 11 bases and the J gene lost 2 bases, with 9 bases spanning the gap. There are 11 residues in the CDR3. The CDR3 DNA is TGTGCCGAGGGCAGGAACTATGGCTACACCTTC. The encoded protein is CAEGRNYGYTF.

The V and J genes are TRBV20-1 and TRBJ1-4, with 8 bases that match TRBD1. With V trimmed by 6 bases and J by 3 bases, 9 bases remained unmatched. The CDR3 contains 15 residues. The germline V gene encodes CDR1 DFQATT and CDR2 SNEGSKA (reference sequence). CDR3 in amino acids: CSARDRQGSNEKLFF. CDR3 DNA: TGCAGTGCCCGGGACCGACAGGGGTCTAATGAAAAACTGTTTTTT.

Only one count was recorded for this clonotype. This chain uses TRBV6-5 with TRBJ1-2, with D unclear. CDR3 length equals 13 residues. Deletions cut 10 bases from V and 8 bases from J, with 20 bases between. Germline CDR1 and CDR2: MNHEY and SVGAGI. CDR3 coding DNA: TGTGCCACTTCCCCAAAGCGGAGTTCCGGCTACACCTTC. This codes for CATSPKRSSGYTF.

There are many counts of this clonotype. The chain carries TRBV7-2 and TRBJ2-7, with TRBD2 matching over 9 bases. V shed 4 bases and J 4 bases; nucleotides not matched to a gene: 8. CDR1 is SGHTA and CDR2 is FQGNSA in the germline V gene. The CDR3 loop spans 15 amino acids. The CDR3 coding sequence is TGTGCCAGCAGCTCCTCTCCGGGACTAGCTTACGAGCAGTACTTC. Protein sequence: CASSSSPGLAYEQYF. The full variable domain, with the rest looked up from reference TRBV7-2 and TRBJ2-7, is GAGVSQSPSNKVTEKGKDVELRCDPISGHTALYWYRQSLGQGLEFLIYFQGNSAPDKSGLPSDRFSAERTGGSVSTLTIQRTQQEDSAVYLCASSSSPGLAYEQYFGPGTRLTVT.

The CDR3: CASRGGTSSTDTQYF. DNA of the CDR3: TGTGCCAGCAGGGGCGGGACGAGTAGCACAGATACGCAGTATTTT. The rearrangement links TRBV12-3 or TRBV12-4 to TRBJ2-3, with TRBD2 as a possible D gene (6 bases). V lost 6 bases and J lost 0, with 13 bases in between. The CDR3 runs 15 residues.

This chain links TRBV28 with TRBJ1-4; TRBD1 agrees at 9 bases. The germline V gene has CDR1 MDHEN and CDR2 SYDVKM. The CDR3 extends over 16 amino acids. Germline trimming cut 5 bases from V and 4 bases from J; bases unmatched to any gene: 8. DNA of the CDR3: TGTGCCAGCAGTCGCCACCGGGACAGGGTTAATGAAAAACTGTTTTTT. This codes for CASSRHRDRVNEKLFF. The entire variable domain, with the rest obtained from reference TRBV28 and TRBJ1-4, is as follows: DVKVTQSSRYLVKRTGEKVFLECVQDMDHENMFWYRQDPGLGLRLIYFSYDVKMKEKGDIPEGYSVSREKKERFSLILESASTNQTSMYLCASSRHRDRVNEKLFFGSGTQLSVL.

Written as DNA, the CDR3 is TGCAGTGCTAGGCGGTCGGGTGTGAACACTGAAGCTTTCTTT. This codes for CSARRSGVNTEAFF. J is TRBJ1-1 and V is TRBV20-1, with D hard to call. V lost 3 bases, J lost 0 bases, and 11 bases lay in between. The CDR3 length is 14 residues. Germline-derived CDR1 and CDR2 are DFQATT and SNEGSKA (reference sequence).

This clonotype has just one count. V usage is TRBV11-2 and J usage is TRBJ2-1; possibly TRBD1 for D (6 bases). Germline loops: CDR1 SGHAT, CDR2 FQNNGV. The V and J ends lost 6 bases and 3 bases respectively, with 24 bases between them. This CDR3 spans 18 amino acids. This CDR3 is CASRPAGLEGVNYNEQFF. The CDR3 coding sequence is TGTGCCAGCAGGCCGGCGGGCCTCGAGGGGGTTAACTACAATGAGCAGTTCTTC.

This clonotype has only a few counts. The CDR3 loop reads CASSEYGDRAAYEQYF. In DNA form, the CDR3 reads TGTGCCAGCAGTGAATATGGGGACAGGGCGGCCTACGAGCAGTACTTC. The chain recombines TRBV25-1 with TRBJ2-7; 9 bases map to TRBD1. J gave up 2 bases and V 0 bases, and 5 bases lay outside the gene matches. The CDR3 has 16 amino acids. Germline V gene data show CDR1 as MGHDK and CDR2 as SYGVNS.

The table lists this clonotype with a few counts. This sequence joins TRBV2 and TRBJ2-7; D perhaps matches TRBD2 (5 bases). Trimming cost V 3 bases and J 2 bases, with 11 bases left between them. This CDR3 is 14 amino acids long. CDR1 SNHLY and CDR2 FYNNEI come from the germline V gene. Here the CDR3 reads CASSDKLVTYEQYF. CDR3 sequence (DNA): TGTGCCAGCAGTGATAAACTAGTTACCTACGAGCAGTACTTC. Full variable domain (outside the CDR3, taken from reference TRBV2 and TRBJ2-7): EPEVTQTPSHQVTQMGQEVILRCVPISNHLYFYWYRQILGQKVEFLVSFYNNEISEKSEIFDDQFSVERPDGSNFTLKIRSTKLEDSAMYFCASSDKLVTYEQYFGPGTRLTVT.

This clonotype showed up many times. The DNA of the CDR3 is TGTGCCAGCAGCGGAGGACAGCGAATCCAAGAGACCCAGTACTTC. As protein: CASSGGQRIQETQYF. The gene calls are TRBV5-5 and TRBJ2-5, with D perhaps TRBD1 (6 bases). CDR3 length: 15 residues. In germline, CDR1 is SGHKS, CDR2 YYEKEE (reference sequence). V lost 4 bases to trimming and J lost 1 base, with 14 bases between them.

This clonotype was detected only a few times. This chain uses TRBV4-3 with TRBJ2-4, with 13 bases aligning to TRBD2. V shed 4 bases, J shed 5 bases, and the junction held 2 bases outside the gene matches. Germline loops: CDR1 LGHNA, CDR2 YSLEER. The CDR3 has 15 residues. CDR3 region: CASSRGLAGENIQYF. CDR3 coding DNA: TGCGCCAGCAGCCGAGGACTAGCGGGGGAAAACATTCAGTACTTC.

The rearrangement links TRBV20-1 to TRBJ2-3; no reliable D call. The CDR3 loop spans 13 amino acids. CDR1 and CDR2 from the germline V gene are DFQATT and SNEGSKA (reference sequence). V lost 0 bases, J lost 2 bases, and 6 bases lay in between. In nucleotides, the CDR3 is TGCAGTGCTAGAGATCTTCTCACAGATACGCAGTATTTT. It is translated as CSARDLLTDTQYF.